The subject of this entry is one T cell receptor (beta chain). No antigen is known for it. These data originate in a study of T cell responses to AZD1222 COVID-19 vaccine. This table comes from immunoSEQ multiplex PCR, and its TCRdb copy is limited to in-frame clones, with some not included. The table lists roughly 40,000 clones, over 60% of them singletons. V dropped 8 bases and J dropped 2 bases, with 11 bases sitting between them. CDR1 ENHRY and CDR2 SYGVKD come from the germline V gene. CDR3 length equals 13 residues. Whole-study findings and limits: After the peak T cell response, and only then, were repertoires sampled. There were mostly white British donors and more females than males, and clonal diversity was possibly underestimated. As reported, nearly half of all spike-specific TCRs target variant regions that are unmutated.

This clonotype was obtained from an adult in good health. The sample consisted of peripheral blood, taken on day 0 of AZD1222 vaccination. This chain connects TRBV10-3 to TRBJ2-3, with D perhaps TRBD2 (6 bases). CDR3 loop: CAIRDSLTDTQYF. In DNA, the CDR3 is TGTGCCATCCGGGACTCTCTCACAGATACGCAGTATTTT.